These 17 T cell receptor beta chains were sequenced from one sample in a study of naive and memory T cell subsets. An equimolar mix of two oligonucleotides served as the beta constant-region primer for TRBC1 and TRBC2. MiXCR was run by TCRdb on the UMI-ligation and nested PCR reads, yielding one entry per CDR3 protein. The sample contains about 150,000 distinct CDR3 sequences, about 17% of which appear only once. Sequencing was done on a sample of naive CD4+ T cells from blood. These receptor sequences come from a human donor in good health.

The chain employs TRBV5-1 and TRBJ1-5; 7 bases are a match to TRBD1. Looked up from germline, CDR1 is SGHRS and CDR2 is YFSETQ. The junction had 5 bases not matched to a gene; V was cut back by 5 bases and J by 0 bases. CDR3 size: 15 residues. CDR3 residues: CASSSGTDSNQPQHF. The CDR3 DNA sequence: TGCGCCAGCAGTTCCGGGACAGATAGCAATCAGCCCCAGCATTTT.

This clonotype came up a few times. The rearrangement uses TRBV18 and TRBJ1-3; D unclear. Trimming removed 3 bases at V and 0 bases at J, with 12 bases between. CDR1 is KGHSH, CDR2 LQKENI, per germline. CDR3 size: 16 residues. In nucleotides, the CDR3 is TGTGCCAGCTCACCCCCTGGACCGACCTCTGGAAACACCATATATTTT. It encodes CASSPPGPTSGNTIYF.

This chain links TRBV1 with TRBJ1-2; TRBD1 is taken as the D call from the table, unchecked against the DNA. TRBV1 is a pseudogene segment. The CDR3 length is 15 residues. CDR3 sequence reads: CTSSQDLKGLYGYTF. DNA for the CDR3: TGCACCAGCAGCCAAGATCTGAAGGGGCTCTATGGCTACACCTTC.

In nucleotides, the CDR3 is TGTGCCAGCAGTTTGGGCAGCCACAATTCACCCCTCCACTTT. Its translation is CASSLGSHNSPLHF. V usage is TRBV12-3 or TRBV12-4 and J usage is TRBJ1-6, with D hard to call. This CDR3 is 14 amino acids long. V was cut by 3 bases and J by 7 bases, with 10 bases left in between.

The chain combines TRBV2 with TRBJ1-5; maybe TRBD1 (5 bases). Trimming shortened V by 2 bases and J by 7 bases, and 12 bases separated the two germline ends. This CDR3 region has 14 residues. Germline V gives CDR1 SNHLY, CDR2 FYNNEI. The CDR3 DNA sequence: TGTGCCAGCAGTGAATCGGGGACCCACCAGCCCCAGCATTTT. Translated, it gives CASSESGTHQPQHF.

This clonotype showed up just a few times. The chain joins TRBV18 to TRBJ2-7, with D possibly TRBD1 on 7 matching bases. The CDR3 runs to 16 residues. Germline assignment: CDR1 KGHSH and CDR2 LQKENI. V dropped 4 bases and J dropped 7 bases, with 23 bases sitting between them. The CDR3 region has the DNA TGTGCCAGCTCACTACCTCAGACAGGGAGGCGTAGTGAGCAGTACTTC. Translating gives CASSLPQTGRRSEQYF.

The J gene is TRBJ2-2, the V gene TRBV2; D call uncertain. V gave up 6 bases and J gave up 4 bases, with 18 bases separating them. The length of the CDR3 is 16 residues. CDR1 is SNHLY, CDR2 FYNNEI, per germline. CDR3 nucleotides: TGTGCCAGCAGCAACGCAGATGGACCTCTCACCGGGGAGCTGTTTTTT. Its translation is CASSNADGPLTGELFF.

In its sample, this clonotype was seen a few times. This rearrangement joins TRBV29-1 to TRBJ2-1; D might be TRBD2 (6 bases). Trimming took off 5 bases at V and 4 bases at J, with 12 bases between the two ends. This CDR3 is built from 13 residues. The germline V gene has CDR1 SQVTM and CDR2 ANQGSEA. The CDR3 loop reads CSVREDGYNEQFF. DNA for the CDR3: TGCAGCGTTAGGGAGGATGGTTACAATGAGCAGTTCTTC.

There are a few counts of this clonotype. The V call is TRBV4-3, the J call TRBJ2-7; D uncertain. CDR3 size: 15 residues. Germline V gene sequence: CDR1 LGHNA, CDR2 YSLEER. The V gene lost 1 base and the J gene lost 0 bases, with 10 bases spanning the gap. The CDR3 nucleotides read TGCGCCAGCAGCCAAGGTCCAGAGAGCTCCTACGAGCAGTACTTC. This sequence encodes CASSQGPESSYEQYF.

This chain joins TRBV7-3 and TRBJ2-5; D ambiguous. V was clipped by 5 bases and J by 5 bases, with 9 bases between them. The length of the CDR3 is 12 residues. Per the germline V gene, CDR1 is SGHTA and CDR2 is FQGTGA. This chain's CDR3 is CASSQRGETQYF. The CDR3 DNA follows: TGTGCCAGCAGCCAACGTGGGGAGACCCAGTACTTC.

In this sample, this clonotype turned up a few times. This sequence joins TRBV29-1 and TRBJ1-1; no firm D call. The CDR3 length is 12 residues. V lost 4 bases to trimming and J lost 0 bases, with 6 bases between them. Germline assignment: CDR1 SQVTM and CDR2 ANQGSEA. The CDR3 region has the DNA TGCAGCGTTGTATCAGTGAACACTGAAGCTTTCTTT. The encoded protein is CSVVSVNTEAFF.

The gene calls are TRBV20-1 and TRBJ1-2; D is unresolved. The CDR3 spans 15 residues. V lost 0 bases and J 3 bases, leaving 14 bases between the germline ends. CDR1 is DFQATT and CDR2 is SNEGSKA in the germline V gene (reference sequence). The CDR3 bases are TGCAGTGCTAGAGATCGCTTATGGAGGGACTATGGCTACACCTTC. It specifies CSARDRLWRDYGYTF.

This clonotype was recorded a few times. The chain joins TRBV28 to TRBJ2-1, with 13 bases aligning to TRBD2. The germline V gene has CDR1 MDHEN and CDR2 SYDVKM. V dropped 7 bases and J dropped 4; count of bases not matched to a gene: 4. This CDR3 region has 15 residues. The CDR3 region is CASIGGLAGYNEQFF. The CDR3 DNA follows: TGTGCCAGCATTGGGGGACTAGCGGGGTACAATGAGCAGTTCTTC.

V gene TRBV5-1 combines with J gene TRBJ2-4; D uncertain. CDR1 and CDR2 (germline): SGHRS, YFSETQ. V was clipped by 0 bases and J by 4 bases, with 11 bases between them. This CDR3 has 15 amino acids. CDR3 nucleotides: TGCGCCAGCAGCTTGGAGGGAACGGAGAAAAACATTCAGTACTTC. It codes for CASSLEGTEKNIQYF.

The chain has TRBV30 and TRBJ2-1; D assignment may be TRBD1 or TRBD2 (5 bases each). Germline assignment: CDR1 GTSNPN and CDR2 SVGIG (reference sequence). Trimming pared 2 bases from V and 2 bases from J, leaving 13 bases between. CDR3 length: 15 amino acids. In nucleotides, the CDR3 is TGTGCCTGGAGTCCCGGGACCCGAGCCTACAATGAGCAGTTCTTC. Translated, it gives CAWSPGTRAYNEQFF.

This clonotype was recorded many times. The genes are TRBV4-1 and TRBJ2-1; D gene uncertain. The CDR3 runs to 14 residues. V dropped 2 bases and J dropped 7 bases, with 12 bases sitting between them. From germline, CDR1 is MGHRA and CDR2 YSYEKL. CDR3 loop: CASSQLDRQNEQFF. CDR3 nucleotides: TGCGCCAGCAGCCAATTGGATCGGCAGAATGAGCAGTTCTTC.

This sequence joins TRBV5-6 and TRBJ1-5, with 10 positions matching TRBD1. Germline trimming cut 3 bases from V and 2 bases from J; bases unmatched to any gene: 5. This CDR3 has 16 amino acids. Germline V lookup: CDR1 SGHDT, CDR2 YYEEEE. The CDR3 loop is CASSSRDRGGNQPQHF. DNA of the CDR3: TGTGCCAGCAGCTCTCGGGACAGGGGTGGCAATCAGCCCCAGCATTTT.